This TCR beta chain came from a study of siplizumab effects on memory and regulatory T cells (dated by TCRdb to about 2019). About the full investigation: The study examined how the anti-CD2 antibody siplizumab affects alloreactive T-cell subsets in allogeneic mixed lymphocyte reactions built from human PBMCs.

Sorted unstimulated T cells and proliferating T cells recovered from mixed lymphocyte reactions underwent TCRbeta CDR3 sequencing. Fresh whole blood from around 11 HLA-typed healthy donors was used to isolate PBMCs. To map where alloreactive clones came from, CD4+ regulatory T cells in the unstimulated state were FACS-sorted. The library was obtained by the immunoSEQ multiplex PCR assay. About 10^5 TCR templates per sample were assayed by the deep sequencing platform. Genomic DNA extracted from sorted T cells was used for TCRbeta CDR3 sequencing. The paper's data handling went like this. The R programming language was used for clonal analysis of TCRbeta CDR3 data. Alloreactive CD4+ and CD8+ clones were identified by comparing unstimulated samples to CFSE-low samples taken after the reaction. Regulatory or non-regulatory origin was assigned to alloreactive CD4+ clones by matching of sequences to sorted unstimulated Treg and non-Treg repertoires. Held by TCRdb, this immuneACCESS table contains in-frame sequences only and omits some clones. Under half of the omission traces to an unresolved V gene where checked; the cause of the rest is unknown. The DNA gave D and trimming, while V, J and clone size come from that table. The sample has approximately 120,000 clones on record, around 92% of them singletons. Jointly, the top ten make up around 0.75% of the sample.

Overall study results and their limits: In reactions with siplizumab, an average of about 62% of mappable alloreactive CD4+ clones were Treg-derived, compared with 25% to 30% in control reactions. Greater diversity appeared to be present in unstimulated naive T cells than in memory T cells, and a substantial contribution to the alloresponse seemed to be made by naive cells. Because sequences at frequencies below about 10^-5 were poorly captured, only a minor fraction of alloreactive clones could be mapped back to unstimulated subsets. Roughly 80-95% of proliferating CD4+ or CD8+ clones could not be assigned a naive or memory phenotype. No functional confirmation was obtained for the suppressive function of proliferating Tregs from siplizumab cultures. Siplizumab significantly lowered the cumulative frequency of alloreactive sequences that could be traced to unstimulated CD4+ memory T cells.

Concerning this clone itself: What this receptor recognizes is not known. No quality values exist for individual bases; no much larger clone is one base distant.

Per the germline V gene (reference sequence), MNHEY is the CDR1 and SMNVEV is the CDR2. At the junction V is shortened by 6 bases and J by 4 bases, with 18 bases in between. The CDR3 contains 15 residues, cysteine and phenylalanine counted. Just the 45-base CDR3 DNA is kept, in frame starting at base 1. The chain links TRBV27 with TRBJ1-1, and possibly TRBD1, on 6 matching bases. Sequencing was done on a sample of Tregs sorted from blood. The receptor was derived from a human donor in good health. The CDR3: CASSPHREWGTEAFF. The DNA is as follows: TGTGCCAGCAGCCCCCACAGGGAATGGGGCACTGAAGCTTTCTTT.